Presented here are 18 T cell receptor beta chains from one specimen sequenced in a study of blood T cell repertoires in COVID-19. Profiling relied on immunoSEQ multiplex PCR, and the TCRdb table lists in-frame clones only, not all of them. Of around 360,000 clones listed, more than 70% were seen once; the top ten hold around 2%. Material: PBMCs or T cells enriched from blood (not recorded which). Receptors were obtained from a man aged 35-49 years in a cohort exposed to, infected with or recovered from COVID-19 (not recorded which).

V usage is TRBV11-2 and J usage is TRBJ2-5; unclear D gene. V lost 2 bases, J lost 2 bases, and 6 bases lay in between. The CDR3 extends over 13 amino acids. CDR1 is SGHAT and CDR2 is FQNNGV in the germline V gene. The CDR3 bases are TGTGCCAGCAGCTTAAATCAGCAAGAGACCCAGTACTTC. Protein product: CASSLNQQETQYF.

This clone showed up just once. The CDR3 is CASSLGQGETYGYTF. The CDR3 DNA reads TGCGCCAGCAGCTTGGGACAGGGAGAAACGTATGGCTACACCTTC. The J gene is TRBJ1-2, the V gene TRBV5-1; 7 nucleotides match TRBD1. In germline, CDR1 is SGHRS, CDR2 YFSETQ. Losses at the gene ends were 0 bases for V and 5 bases for J; bases not matched to a gene: 7. CDR3 size: 15 residues. The whole variable domain, filled in from reference TRBV5-1 and TRBJ1-2, reads KAGVTQTPRYLIKTRGQQVTLSCSPISGHRSVSWYQQTPGQGLQFLFEYFSETQRNKGNFPGRFSGRQFSNSRSEMNVSTLELGDSALYLCASSLGQGETYGYTFGSGTRLTVV.

The chain recombines TRBV19 with TRBJ2-5; D is perhaps TRBD1 (6 bases). The CDR3 length is 13 residues. V was cut by 0 bases and J by 4 bases, with 6 bases left in between. Germline V gene sequence: CDR1 LNHDA, CDR2 SQIVND (reference sequence). The CDR3 protein is CASSIEGGETQYF. DNA of the CDR3: TGTGCCAGTAGTATAGAAGGGGGAGAGACCCAGTACTTC.

In its sample, this clone was seen once. V gene TRBV4-1 combines with J gene TRBJ1-6; TRBD1 aligns across 8 bases. CDR1 MGHRA and CDR2 YSYEKL come from the germline V gene. Germline trimming cut 4 bases from V and 7 bases from J; bases unmatched to any gene: 6. CDR3 length: 15 residues. The CDR3: CASSPGQDLNSPLHF. CDR3 coding DNA: TGCGCCAGCAGCCCGGGACAGGATCTCAATTCACCCCTCCACTTT.

The CDR3 here is CASSGDSGGELFF. CDR3 nucleotide sequence: TGTGCCAGCAGTGGGGACTCAGGAGGGGAGCTGTTTTTT. The genes are TRBV2 and TRBJ2-2, with D tentatively TRBD2 (6 bases). CDR1 and CDR2 from the germline V gene are SNHLY and FYNNEI. The ends were cut back, 4 bases at V and 8 bases at J, with 11 bases in the middle. CDR3 length equals 13 residues.

This clone was seen a single time. The chain recombines TRBV19 with TRBJ1-6; no clear D gene. V gave up 7 bases and J gave up 3 bases, with 4 bases separating them. The CDR3 covers 12 residues. Germline V gives CDR1 LNHDA, CDR2 SQIVND (reference sequence). The CDR3 DNA follows: TGTGCCAGTACAGACTATAATTCACCCCTCCACTTT. This translates into CASTDYNSPLHF.

The chain has TRBV6-1 and TRBJ2-1, with D perhaps TRBD2 (6 bases). Germline V gene sequence: CDR1 MNHNS, CDR2 SASEGT. Deletions cut 3 bases from V and 2 bases from J, with 14 bases between. The CDR3 is made up of 16 amino acids. The CDR3 DNA follows: TGTGCCAGCAGTGAGTTTGGGGGGAGTACCTACAATGAGCAGTTCTTC. As protein: CASSEFGGSTYNEQFF.

The chain links TRBV29-1 to TRBJ1-1; 8 nucleotides align to TRBD1. Germline trimming cut 7 bases from V and 5 bases from J; bases unmatched to any gene: 6. The CDR3 runs to 12 residues. Germline V gene data show CDR1 as SQVTM and CDR2 as ANQGSEA. In DNA, the CDR3 is TGCAGCGCTGGACAGGGTGGTACTGAAGCTTTCTTT. It codes for CSAGQGGTEAFF.

V is TRBV7-3 and J is TRBJ1-1; TRBD1 is a possible D gene (5 bases). The germline gives CDR1 SGHTA, CDR2 FQGTGA. The germline V and J ends were trimmed by 6 bases and 2 bases, with 10 bases remaining between them. The length of the CDR3 is 13 residues. The CDR3 coding sequence is TGTGCCAGCAGTACTGACAGAAACACTGAAGCTTTCTTT. Translated, it gives CASSTDRNTEAFF.

The chain joins TRBV30 to TRBJ2-7; 8 nucleotides match TRBD1. The V gene end was trimmed by 5 bases and the J gene end by 0 bases; junction bases not matched to a gene: 0. Germline V gene lookup returns CDR1 GTSNPN and CDR2 SVGIG (reference sequence). The CDR3 covers 12 residues. CDR3 sequence: CAWDRGSYEQYF. The CDR3 DNA follows: TGTGCCTGGGACAGGGGCTCCTACGAGCAGTACTTC.

The chain uses TRBV19 and TRBJ2-2; 12 positions agree with TRBD1. Unmatched junction bases numbered 6, after V lost 5 bases and J lost 2 bases. Germline-derived CDR1 and CDR2 are LNHDA and SQIVND (reference sequence). The CDR3 has 17 amino acids. The CDR3 sequence: CASSVRDRGRNTGELFF. The CDR3 nucleotides read TGTGCCAGTAGTGTCCGGGACAGGGGGCGCAACACCGGGGAGCTGTTTTTT.

The chain is built from TRBV7-9 and TRBJ1-2, with TRBD1 matching 8 bases. CDR3 length: 15 amino acids. Germline trimming cut 4 bases from V and 4 bases from J; bases unmatched to any gene: 8. Germline CDR1 is SEHNR and CDR2 is FQNEAQ (reference sequence). As DNA, the CDR3 is TGTGCCAGCAGCTCCGATGGGACAGGCGCCTATGGCTACACCTTC. It specifies CASSSDGTGAYGYTF.

The chain links TRBV6-2 or TRBV6-3 to TRBJ1-6; perhaps TRBD1 as D (6 bases). Germline V gives CDR1 MNHEY, CDR2 SVGEGT. Deletions cut 2 bases from V and 10 bases from J, with 12 bases between. The CDR3 contains 14 residues. The CDR3 nucleotides read TGTGCCAGCAGTTACGAGGACAGTGCATCACCCCTCCACTTT. Its protein is CASSYEDSASPLHF.

The chain couples TRBV7-9 to TRBJ2-3, with TRBD2 identical over 13 bases. Losses at the gene ends were 4 bases for V and 4 bases for J; bases not matched to a gene: 8. This CDR3 comprises 17 residues. From germline, CDR1 is SEHNR and CDR2 FQNEAQ (reference sequence). CDR3 amino acids: CASSSWTSGRIPDTQYF. DNA of the CDR3: TGTGCCAGCAGCTCATGGACTAGCGGGAGAATACCAGATACGCAGTATTTT.

The rearrangement links TRBV7-9 to TRBJ2-7; D is uncertain. Trimming took 0 bases from V and 1 from J, leaving 4 bases between them. Germline CDR1 SEHNR, CDR2 FQNEAQ (reference sequence). The CDR3 runs 13 residues. The CDR3 loop reads CASSLAFSYEQYF. The DNA of the CDR3 is TGTGCCAGCAGCTTAGCCTTTTCCTACGAGCAGTACTTC.

Concerning this clone: This specimen includes other DNA sequences encoding the same CDR3. The chain carries TRBV11-2 and TRBJ2-5, with D unclear. Germline-derived CDR1 and CDR2 are SGHAT and FQNNGV. Trimming pared 1 base from V and 0 bases from J, leaving 3 bases between. The CDR3 extends over 13 amino acids. The CDR3 reads CASSLAYQETQYF. The CDR3 DNA reads as TGTGCCAGCAGCTTAGCCTACCAAGAGACCCAGTACTTC.

The chain links TRBV10-3 to TRBJ2-1; D is unclear. Trimming removed 6 bases at V and 5 bases at J, with 5 bases between. There are 11 residues in the CDR3. The germline V gene has CDR1 ENHRY and CDR2 SYGVKD. The CDR3: CAIRRDNEQFF. The CDR3 DNA reads as TGTGCCATCAGACGAGACAATGAGCAGTTCTTC.

This clone came up once. The V gene is TRBV24-1, the J gene TRBJ1-5; 7 bases agree with TRBD1. Germline V gene sequence: CDR1 KGHDR, CDR2 SFDVKD. The J segment lost 7 bases and the V segment lost 3 bases, leaving 5 bases of the junction unmatched. CDR3 length: 14 amino acids. CDR3 residues: CATSDRGQRQPQHF. CDR3 sequence (DNA): TGTGCCACCAGTGATCGGGGACAGCGACAGCCCCAGCATTTT.